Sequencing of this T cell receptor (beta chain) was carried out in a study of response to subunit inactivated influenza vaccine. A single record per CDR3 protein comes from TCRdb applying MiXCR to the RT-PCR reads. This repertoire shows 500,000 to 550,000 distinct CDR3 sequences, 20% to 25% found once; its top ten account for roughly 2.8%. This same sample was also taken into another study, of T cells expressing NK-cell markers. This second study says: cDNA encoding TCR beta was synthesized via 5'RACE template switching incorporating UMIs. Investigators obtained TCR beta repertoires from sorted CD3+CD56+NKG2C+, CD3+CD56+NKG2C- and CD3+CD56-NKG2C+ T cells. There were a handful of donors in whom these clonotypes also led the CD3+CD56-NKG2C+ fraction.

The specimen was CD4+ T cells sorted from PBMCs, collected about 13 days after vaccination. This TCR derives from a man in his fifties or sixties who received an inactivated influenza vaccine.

CDR3: CSGAMNTEAFF. Written as DNA, the CDR3 is TGCAGCGGTGCCATGAACACTGAAGCTTTCTTT. The chain couples TRBV29-1 to TRBJ1-1; D unresolved. This CDR3 is built from 11 residues. Trimming took 7 bases from V and 0 from J, leaving 6 bases between them. The germline gives CDR1 SQVTM, CDR2 ANQGSEA. Using reference TRBV29-1 and TRBJ1-1 for the parts outside the CDR3, the full variable domain is SAVISQKPSRDICQRGTSLTIQCQVDSQVTMMFWYRQQPGQSLTLIATANQGSEATYESGFVIDKFPISRPNLTFSTLTVSNMSPEDSSIYLCSGAMNTEAFFGQGTRLTVV.